This T cell receptor beta chain was retrieved from a study of blood T cell repertoires in COVID-19. Study-wide context: The United States, Italy and Spain supplied acute and convalescent COVID-19 samples. Sources were T cells, B-cell-depleted T cells, or PBMCs; the material itself was cDNA or gDNA.

V lost 6 bases to trimming and J lost 8 bases; unmatched junction nucleotides: 12. The germline V gene has CDR1 MNHEY and CDR2 SVGAGI. The CDR3 is 14 amino acids. This clone appeared a single time. Source study methods: The authors estimated nucleated cell counts from reference gene primer amplification. Libraries were prepared by immunoSEQ multiplex PCR; TCRdb keeps only in-frame clonotypes and omits some of them. The V and J calls and the clone size are those of that table, but D and trimming were determined from the DNA. The sample records almost 200,000 clones, around four fifths being singletons.

The chain has TRBV6-5 and TRBJ1-2; 7 bases are shared with TRBD1. This clonotype was sampled from a man aged 55-75 years with COVID-19, enrolled during active disease. The source material was peripheral blood. The CDR3 reads CASSLYQGDEGYTF. The DNA of the CDR3 is TGTGCCAGCAGCCTCTACCAGGGGGATGAGGGCTACACCTTC.